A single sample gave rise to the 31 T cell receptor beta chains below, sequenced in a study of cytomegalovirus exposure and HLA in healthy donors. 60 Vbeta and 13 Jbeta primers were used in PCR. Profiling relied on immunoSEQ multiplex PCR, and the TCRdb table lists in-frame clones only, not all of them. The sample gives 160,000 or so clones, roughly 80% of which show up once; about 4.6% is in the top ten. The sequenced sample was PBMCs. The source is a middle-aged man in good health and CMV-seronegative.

CDR3 region: CASSEALLRGRGKLFF. Here the CDR3 DNA reads TGTGCCAGCAGTGAAGCGCTTTTGAGGGGGAGGGGAAAACTGTTTTTT. This chain joins TRBV2 and TRBJ1-4, with D perhaps matching TRBD1 (6 bases). The V gene lost 0 bases and the J gene lost 10 bases, with 18 bases spanning the gap. Germline CDR1 SNHLY, CDR2 FYNNEI. This CDR3 is 16 amino acids long.

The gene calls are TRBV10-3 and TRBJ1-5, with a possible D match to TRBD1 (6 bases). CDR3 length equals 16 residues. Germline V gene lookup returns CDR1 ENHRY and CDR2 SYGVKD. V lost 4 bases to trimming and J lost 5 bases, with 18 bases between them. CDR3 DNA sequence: TGTGCCATCAGTGCGCGAAACCGGGACACCCATCAGCCCCAGCATTTT. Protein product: CAISARNRDTHQPQHF.

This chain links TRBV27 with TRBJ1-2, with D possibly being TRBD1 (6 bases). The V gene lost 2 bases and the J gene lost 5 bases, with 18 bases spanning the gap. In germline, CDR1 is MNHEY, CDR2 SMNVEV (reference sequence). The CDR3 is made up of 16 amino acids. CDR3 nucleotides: TGTGCCAGCAGTTTAGTTTTTTTAGGACAGCAGTATGGCTACACCTTC. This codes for CASSLVFLGQQYGYTF.

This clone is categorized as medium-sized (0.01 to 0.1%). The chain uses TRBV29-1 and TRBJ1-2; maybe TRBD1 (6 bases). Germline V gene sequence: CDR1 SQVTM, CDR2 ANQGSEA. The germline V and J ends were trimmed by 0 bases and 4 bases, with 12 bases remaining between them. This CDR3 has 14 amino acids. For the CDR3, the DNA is TGCAGCGTTGAAGAACTGACAGGCCCCTATGGCTACACCTTC. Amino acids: CSVEELTGPYGYTF.

The CDR3 DNA reads TGTGCCACCAGCAAGGGCGGACAGGGAGAAAACATTCAGTACTTC. Its protein is CATSKGGQGENIQYF. The rearrangement uses TRBV15 and TRBJ2-4, with 8 positions matching TRBD1. Trimming removed 4 bases from V and 5 bases from J; junction bases left unmatched: 7. Germline CDR1 reads LNHNV; CDR2 reads YYDKDF (reference sequence). The CDR3 covers 15 residues.

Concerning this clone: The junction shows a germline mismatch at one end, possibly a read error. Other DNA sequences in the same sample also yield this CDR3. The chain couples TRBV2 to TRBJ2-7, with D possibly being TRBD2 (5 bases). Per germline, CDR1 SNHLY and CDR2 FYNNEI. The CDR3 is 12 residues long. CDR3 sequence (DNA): TGCGCCAGCGGTCTTGGACTCCACGAGCAGTACTTC. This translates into CASGLGLHEQYF.

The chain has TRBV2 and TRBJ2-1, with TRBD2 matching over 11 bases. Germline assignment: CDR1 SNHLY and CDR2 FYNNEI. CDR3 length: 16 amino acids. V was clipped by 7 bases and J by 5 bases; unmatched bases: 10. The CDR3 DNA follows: TGTGCCAGCAACCTAGAGGTGACTAGCGGGGACAATGAGCAGTTCTTC. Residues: CASNLEVTSGDNEQFF.

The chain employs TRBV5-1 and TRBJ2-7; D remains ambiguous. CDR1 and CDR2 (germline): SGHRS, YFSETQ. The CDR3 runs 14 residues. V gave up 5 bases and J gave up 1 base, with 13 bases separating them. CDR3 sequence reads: CASRGDLGSYEQYF. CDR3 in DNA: TGCGCCAGCAGAGGCGACCTCGGGTCCTACGAGCAGTACTTC.

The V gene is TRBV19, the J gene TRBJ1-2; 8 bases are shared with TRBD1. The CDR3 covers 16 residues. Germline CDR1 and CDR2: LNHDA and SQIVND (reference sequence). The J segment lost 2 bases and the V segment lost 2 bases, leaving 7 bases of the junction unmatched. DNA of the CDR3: TGTGCCAGTAGTATATCCCTCCAGGGGGCCAACTATGGCTACACCTTC. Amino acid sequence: CASSISLQGANYGYTF.

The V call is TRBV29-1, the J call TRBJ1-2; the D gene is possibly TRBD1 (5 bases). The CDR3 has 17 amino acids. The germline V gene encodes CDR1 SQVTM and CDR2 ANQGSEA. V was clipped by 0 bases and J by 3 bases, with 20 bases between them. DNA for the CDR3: TGCAGCGTTGAAGATCTTTCGGGGGACCGTTGGCACTATGGCTACACCTTC. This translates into CSVEDLSGDRWHYGYTF.

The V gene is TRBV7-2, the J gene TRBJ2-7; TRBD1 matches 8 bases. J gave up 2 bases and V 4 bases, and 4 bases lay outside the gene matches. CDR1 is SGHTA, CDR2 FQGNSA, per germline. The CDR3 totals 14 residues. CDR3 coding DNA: TGTGCCAGCAGCTCCCGGACAGGGACCTACGAGCAGTACTTC. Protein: CASSSRTGTYEQYF.

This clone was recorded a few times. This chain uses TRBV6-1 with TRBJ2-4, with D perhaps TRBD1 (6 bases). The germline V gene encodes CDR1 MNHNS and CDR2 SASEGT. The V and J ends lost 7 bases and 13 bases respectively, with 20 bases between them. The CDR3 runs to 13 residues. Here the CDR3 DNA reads TGTGCCAGCACTTATGGTTCAGGGGTTTCCCAGTACTTC. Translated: CASTYGSGVSQYF.

CDR3 sequence: CAISGATNTGELFF. The CDR3, as DNA: TGTGCCATCAGTGGGGCAACGAACACCGGGGAGCTGTTTTTT. The chain carries TRBV10-3 and TRBJ2-2; D ambiguous. Germline V gene lookup returns CDR1 ENHRY and CDR2 SYGVKD. The length of the CDR3 is 14 residues. V lost 4 bases to trimming and J lost 0 bases, with 6 bases between them.

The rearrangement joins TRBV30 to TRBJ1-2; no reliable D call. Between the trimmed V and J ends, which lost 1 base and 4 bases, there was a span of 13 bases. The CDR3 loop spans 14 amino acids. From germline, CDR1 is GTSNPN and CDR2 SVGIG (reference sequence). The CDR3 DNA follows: TGTGCCTGGAGTGGAGGGCAGATATCCTATGGCTACACCTTC. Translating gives CAWSGGQISYGYTF.

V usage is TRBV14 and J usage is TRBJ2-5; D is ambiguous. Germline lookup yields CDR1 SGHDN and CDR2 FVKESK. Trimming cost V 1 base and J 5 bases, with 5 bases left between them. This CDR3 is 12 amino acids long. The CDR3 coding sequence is TGTGCCAGCAGCCAAGCTATGGAGACCCAGTACTTC. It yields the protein CASSQAMETQYF.

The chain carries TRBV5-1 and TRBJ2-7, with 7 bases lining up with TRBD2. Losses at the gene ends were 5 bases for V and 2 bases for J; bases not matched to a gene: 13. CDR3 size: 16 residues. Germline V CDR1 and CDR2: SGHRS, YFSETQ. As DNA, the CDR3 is TGCGCCAGCAGACACGACCCGGGGGGAAAACCCTACGAGCAGTACTTC. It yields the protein CASRHDPGGKPYEQYF.

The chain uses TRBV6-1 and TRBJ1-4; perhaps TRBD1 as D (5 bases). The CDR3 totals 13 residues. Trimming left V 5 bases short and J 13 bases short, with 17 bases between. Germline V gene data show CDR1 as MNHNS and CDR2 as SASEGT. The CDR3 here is CASSRAGGNRLFF. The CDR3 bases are TGTGCCAGCAGTCGTGCGGGGGGGAATCGACTGTTTTTT.

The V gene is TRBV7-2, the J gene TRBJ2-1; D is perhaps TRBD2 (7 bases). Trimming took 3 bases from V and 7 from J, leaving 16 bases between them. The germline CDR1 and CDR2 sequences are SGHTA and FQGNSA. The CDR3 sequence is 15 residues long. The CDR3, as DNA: TGTGCCAGCAGCTTCTTGGCGGGGGCCTGGAATGAGCAGTTCTTC. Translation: CASSFLAGAWNEQFF.

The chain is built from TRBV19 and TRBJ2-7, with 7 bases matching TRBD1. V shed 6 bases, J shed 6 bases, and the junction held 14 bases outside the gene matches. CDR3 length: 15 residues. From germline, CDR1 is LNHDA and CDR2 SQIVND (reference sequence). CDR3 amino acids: CASSQGTATPREQYF. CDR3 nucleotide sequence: TGTGCCAGTAGCCAGGGGACAGCGACACCTCGCGAGCAGTACTTC.

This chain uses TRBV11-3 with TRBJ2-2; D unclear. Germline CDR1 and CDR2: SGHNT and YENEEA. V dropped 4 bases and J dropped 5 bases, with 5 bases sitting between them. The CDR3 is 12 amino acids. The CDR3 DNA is TGTGCCAGCAGCTACTCTACCGGGGAGCTGTTTTTT. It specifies CASSYSTGELFF. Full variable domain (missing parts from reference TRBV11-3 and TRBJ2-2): EAGVVQSPRYKIIEKKQPVAFWCNPISGHNTLYWYLQNLGQGPELLIRYENEEAVDDSQLPKDRFSAERLKGVDSTLKIQPAELGDSAVYLCASSYSTGELFFGEGSRLTVL.

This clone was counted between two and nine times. Here the CDR3 reads CASGSTGYTEAFF. For the CDR3, the DNA is TGTGCTAGTGGGTCTACAGGGTACACTGAAGCTTTCTTT. The chain combines TRBV12-5 with TRBJ1-1, with D maybe TRBD1 (6 bases). CDR1 and CDR2 (germline): LGHNT, FRNRAP. The CDR3 is made up of 13 amino acids. V lost 6 bases, J lost 3 bases, and 11 bases lay in between.

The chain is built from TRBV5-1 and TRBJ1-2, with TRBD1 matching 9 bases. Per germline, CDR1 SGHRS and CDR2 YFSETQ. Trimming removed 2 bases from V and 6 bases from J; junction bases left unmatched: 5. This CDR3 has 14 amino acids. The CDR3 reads CASSFPGQGNGYTF. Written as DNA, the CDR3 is TGCGCCAGCAGCTTCCCGGGACAGGGTAATGGCTACACCTTC.

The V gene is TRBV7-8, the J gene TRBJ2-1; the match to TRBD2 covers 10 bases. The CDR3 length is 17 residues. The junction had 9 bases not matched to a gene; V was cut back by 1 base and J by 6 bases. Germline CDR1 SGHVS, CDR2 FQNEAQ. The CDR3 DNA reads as TGTGCCAGCAGCTTAGTTGTAGCGGGGGGCCTACCCAATGAGCAGTTCTTC. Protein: CASSLVVAGGLPNEQFF.

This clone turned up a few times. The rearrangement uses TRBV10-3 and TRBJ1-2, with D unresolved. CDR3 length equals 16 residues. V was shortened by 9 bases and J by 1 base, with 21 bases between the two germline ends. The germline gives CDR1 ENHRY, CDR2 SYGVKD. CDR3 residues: CAISLSSGPVNYGYTF. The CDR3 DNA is TGTGCCATTTCTCTTTCTTCAGGCCCTGTTAACTATGGCTACACCTTC.

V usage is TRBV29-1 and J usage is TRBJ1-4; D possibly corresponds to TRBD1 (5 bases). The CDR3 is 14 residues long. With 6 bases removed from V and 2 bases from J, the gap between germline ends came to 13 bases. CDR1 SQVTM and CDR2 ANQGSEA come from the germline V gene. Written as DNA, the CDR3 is TGCAGCGTCCGCTCGGCAGGGACTAATGAAAAACTGTTTTTT. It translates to CSVRSAGTNEKLFF.

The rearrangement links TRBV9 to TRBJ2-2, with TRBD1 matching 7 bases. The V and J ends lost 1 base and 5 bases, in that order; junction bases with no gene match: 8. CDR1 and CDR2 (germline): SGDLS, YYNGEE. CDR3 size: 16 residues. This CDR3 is CASSVMERGPTGELFF. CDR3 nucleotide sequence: TGTGCCAGCAGCGTAATGGAGAGGGGGCCTACCGGGGAGCTGTTTTTT.

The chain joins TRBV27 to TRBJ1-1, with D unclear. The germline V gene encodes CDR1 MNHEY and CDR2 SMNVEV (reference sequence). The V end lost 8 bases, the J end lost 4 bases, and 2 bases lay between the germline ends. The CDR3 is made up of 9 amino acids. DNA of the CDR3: TGTGCCAGCCGCACTGAAGCTTTCTTT. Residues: CASRTEAFF.

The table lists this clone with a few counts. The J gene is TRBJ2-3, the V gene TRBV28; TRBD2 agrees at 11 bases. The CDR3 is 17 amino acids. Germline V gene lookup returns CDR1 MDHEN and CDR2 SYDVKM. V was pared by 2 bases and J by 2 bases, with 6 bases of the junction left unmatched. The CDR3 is CASSLGVAGGDTDTQYF. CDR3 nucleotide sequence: TGTGCCAGCAGTTTAGGGGTAGCGGGGGGGGACACAGATACGCAGTATTTT. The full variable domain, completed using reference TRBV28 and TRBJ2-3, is DVKVTQSSRYLVKRTGEKVFLECVQDMDHENMFWYRQDPGLGLRLIYFSYDVKMKEKGDIPEGYSVSREKKERFSLILESASTNQTSMYLCASSLGVAGGDTDTQYFGPGTRLTVL.

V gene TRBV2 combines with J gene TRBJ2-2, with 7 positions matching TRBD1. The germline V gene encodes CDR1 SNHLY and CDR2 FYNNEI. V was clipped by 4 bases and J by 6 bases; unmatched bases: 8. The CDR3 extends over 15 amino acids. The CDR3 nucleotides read TGTGCCAGCAGTGCCGGGGACAGCCCTTCCGGGGAGCTGTTTTTT. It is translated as CASSAGDSPSGELFF.

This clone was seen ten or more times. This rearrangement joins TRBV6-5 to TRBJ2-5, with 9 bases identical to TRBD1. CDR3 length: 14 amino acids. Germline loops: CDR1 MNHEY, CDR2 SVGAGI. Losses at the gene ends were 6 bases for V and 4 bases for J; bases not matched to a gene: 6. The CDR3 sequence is CASSWTGVGETQYF. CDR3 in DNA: TGTGCCAGCAGCTGGACAGGGGTGGGAGAGACCCAGTACTTC.

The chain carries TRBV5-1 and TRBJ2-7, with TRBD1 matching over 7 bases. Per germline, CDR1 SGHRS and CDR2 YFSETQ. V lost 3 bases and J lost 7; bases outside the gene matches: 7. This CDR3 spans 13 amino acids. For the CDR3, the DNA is TGCGCCAGCAGCTCACAGGGGACGGATGAGCAGTACTTC. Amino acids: CASSSQGTDEQYF.